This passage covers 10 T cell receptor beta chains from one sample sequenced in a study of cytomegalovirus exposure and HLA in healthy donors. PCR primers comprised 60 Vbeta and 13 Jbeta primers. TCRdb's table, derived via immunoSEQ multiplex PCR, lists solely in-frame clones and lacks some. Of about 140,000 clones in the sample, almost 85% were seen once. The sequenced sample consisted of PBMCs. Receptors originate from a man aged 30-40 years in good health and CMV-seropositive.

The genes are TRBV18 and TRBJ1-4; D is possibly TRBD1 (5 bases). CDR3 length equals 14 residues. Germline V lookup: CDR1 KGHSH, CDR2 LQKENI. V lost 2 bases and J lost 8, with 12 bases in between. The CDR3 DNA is TGTGCCAGCTCACCAATCACGGGGGTGGAAAAACTGTTTTTT. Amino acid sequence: CASSPITGVEKLFF.

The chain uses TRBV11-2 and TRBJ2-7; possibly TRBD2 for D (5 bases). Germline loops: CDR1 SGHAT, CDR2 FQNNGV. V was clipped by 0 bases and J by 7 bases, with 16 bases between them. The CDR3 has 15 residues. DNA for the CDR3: TGTGCCAGCAGCTTAGATCAACGGGGTTACGAAGAGCAGTACTTC. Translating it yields CASSLDQRGYEEQYF.

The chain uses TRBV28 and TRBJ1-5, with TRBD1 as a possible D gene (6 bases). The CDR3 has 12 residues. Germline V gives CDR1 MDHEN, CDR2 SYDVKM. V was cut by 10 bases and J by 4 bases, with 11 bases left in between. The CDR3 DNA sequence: TGTGCCACTAGACAGGCTAATCAGCCCCAGCATTTT. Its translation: CATRQANQPQHF.

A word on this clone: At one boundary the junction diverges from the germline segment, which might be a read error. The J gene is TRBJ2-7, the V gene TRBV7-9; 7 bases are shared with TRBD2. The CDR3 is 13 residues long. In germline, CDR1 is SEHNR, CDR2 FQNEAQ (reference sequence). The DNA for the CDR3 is TGTGCAAGCACCAAAGTGGGAGGGTACGAGCAGTACTTC. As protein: CASTKVGGYEQYF.

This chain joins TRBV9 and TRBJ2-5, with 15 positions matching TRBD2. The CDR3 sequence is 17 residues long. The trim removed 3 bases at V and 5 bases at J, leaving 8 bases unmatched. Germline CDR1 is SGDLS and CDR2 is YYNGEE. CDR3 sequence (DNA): TGTGCCAGCAGCGAAATACTGGGACTAGCGGGAGGTGAGACCCAGTACTTC. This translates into CASSEILGLAGGETQYF.

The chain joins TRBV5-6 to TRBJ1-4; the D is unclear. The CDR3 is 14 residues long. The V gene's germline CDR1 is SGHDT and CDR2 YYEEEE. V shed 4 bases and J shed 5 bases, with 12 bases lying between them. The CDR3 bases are TGTGCCAGCAGCCTGAGCACCGTAAATGAAAAACTGTTTTTT. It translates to CASSLSTVNEKLFF.

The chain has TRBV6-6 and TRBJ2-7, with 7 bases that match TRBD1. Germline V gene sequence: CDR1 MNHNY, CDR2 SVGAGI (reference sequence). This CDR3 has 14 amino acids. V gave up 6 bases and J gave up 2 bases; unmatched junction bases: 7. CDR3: CASRLRQGPYEQYF. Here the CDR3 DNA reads TGTGCCAGCAGGCTACGACAGGGCCCCTACGAGCAGTACTTC.

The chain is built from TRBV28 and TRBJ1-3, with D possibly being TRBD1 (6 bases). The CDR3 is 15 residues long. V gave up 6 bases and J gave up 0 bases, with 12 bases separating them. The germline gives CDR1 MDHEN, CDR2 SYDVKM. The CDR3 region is CASSFTGNSGNTIYF. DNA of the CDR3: TGTGCCAGCAGCTTCACAGGGAACTCTGGAAACACCATATATTTT.

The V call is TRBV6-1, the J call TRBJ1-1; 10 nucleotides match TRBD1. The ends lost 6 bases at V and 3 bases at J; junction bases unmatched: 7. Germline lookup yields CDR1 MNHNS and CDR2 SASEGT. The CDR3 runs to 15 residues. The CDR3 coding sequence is TGTGCCAGCAGCCATGACAGGGGGCTAGACACTGAAGCTTTCTTT. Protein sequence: CASSHDRGLDTEAFF.

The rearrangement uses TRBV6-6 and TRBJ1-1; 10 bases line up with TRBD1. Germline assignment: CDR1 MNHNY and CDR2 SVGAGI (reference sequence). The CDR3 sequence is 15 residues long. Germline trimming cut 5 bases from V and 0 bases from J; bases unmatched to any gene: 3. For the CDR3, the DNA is TGTGCCAGCAGTAACGACAGGGGGCTGAACACTGAAGCTTTCTTT. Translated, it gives CASSNDRGLNTEAFF.